The 9 T cell receptor beta chains given below trace back to one sample, sequenced in a study of T cells after yellow fever vaccination. TCRdb analysed the 5' RACE reads with MiXCR anew, one entry per CDR3 protein. The sample contains about 30,000 distinct CDR3 sequences, roughly 6% of which appear only once. The input for sequencing was PBMCs, either bulk or a sorted T-cell subset (CD4+, CD8+, memory, or dextramer-sorted; not recorded which), taken on the day of the yellow fever booster vaccination. These receptors were collected from a man aged 30 to 45 who received the YFV17D yellow fever vaccine.

This clonotype appeared many times. The rearrangement links TRBV3-1 to TRBJ2-5, with D unresolved. CDR3 length equals 18 residues. Germline-derived CDR1 and CDR2 are LGHDT and YNNKEL (reference sequence). V dropped 0 bases and J dropped 5 bases, with 22 bases sitting between them. The CDR3 sequence: CASSQDGSAATLLETQYF. For the CDR3, the DNA is TGTGCCAGCAGCCAAGACGGAAGTGCGGCTACGCTGCTTGAGACCCAGTACTTC.

This clonotype has only a few counts. This rearrangement joins TRBV19 to TRBJ2-3; TRBD2 matches 9 bases. There are 15 residues in the CDR3. V lost 9 bases and J lost 3; bases outside the gene matches: 10. Germline CDR1 is LNHDA and CDR2 is SQIVND (reference sequence). The DNA of the CDR3 is TGTGCCAGCACCAGGCGGGAGGGGTTAACAGATACGCAGTATTTT. Translation gives CASTRREGLTDTQYF.

This clonotype was picked up many times. The chain links TRBV6-5 to TRBJ2-1; D unresolved. Trimming took 2 bases from V and 12 from J, leaving 8 bases between them. This CDR3 comprises 11 residues. Germline V lookup: CDR1 MNHEY, CDR2 SVGAGI. CDR3: CASSYNLVQFF. CDR3 nucleotides: TGTGCCAGCAGTTACAATCTGGTGCAGTTCTTC.

This clonotype was counted ten times or more. The V gene is TRBV10-1, the J gene TRBJ2-3, with TRBD2 as a possible D gene (5 bases). V was shortened by 5 bases and J by 5 bases, with 11 bases between the two germline ends. CDR3 size: 13 residues. Germline V CDR1 and CDR2: WNHNN, SYGVQD (reference sequence). The CDR3 loop is CASSFGLGDTQYF. In DNA, the CDR3 is TGCGCCAGCAGTTTCGGACTTGGAGATACGCAGTATTTT.

This clonotype was found many times. The rearrangement links TRBV3-1 to TRBJ2-7, with 9 bases aligning to TRBD2. This CDR3 contains 14 residues. Germline CDR1 is LGHDT and CDR2 is YNNKEL (reference sequence). V was clipped by 5 bases and J by 2 bases; unmatched bases: 4. CDR3 sequence reads: CASSIAGATYEQYF. The CDR3 nucleotides are TGTGCCAGCAGCATAGCGGGAGCAACCTACGAGCAGTACTTC.

Ten or more counts support this clonotype. J is TRBJ1-5 and V is TRBV20-1; TRBD1 agrees at 7 bases. V shed 6 bases and J 4 bases; nucleotides not matched to a gene: 6. The CDR3 consists of 13 residues. Germline values: CDR1 DFQATT, CDR2 SNEGSKA (reference sequence). Here the CDR3 reads CSAVQGWNQPQHF. The DNA of the CDR3 is TGCAGTGCAGTACAGGGGTGGAATCAGCCCCAGCATTTT.

This clonotype was found many times. The gene calls are TRBV5-1 and TRBJ2-4; 8 bases agree with TRBD2. V was pared by 0 bases and J by 6 bases, with 8 bases of the junction left unmatched. The CDR3 covers 16 residues. Germline V CDR1 and CDR2: SGHRS, YFSETQ. The chain's CDR3 is CASSLEAGDRGNIQYF. CDR3 sequence (DNA): TGCGCCAGCAGCTTGGAAGCGGGAGATCGAGGAAACATTCAGTACTTC.

The chain combines TRBV27 with TRBJ2-7, with TRBD2 as a possible D gene (6 bases). The CDR3 extends over 13 amino acids. Germline loops: CDR1 MNHEY, CDR2 SMNVEV (reference sequence). V lost 3 bases and J lost 3, with 9 bases in between. The CDR3 nucleotides read TGTGCCAGCAGTTTGGGACTCGTCTACGAGCAGTACTTC. Its translation is CASSLGLVYEQYF.

The chain links TRBV6-2 or TRBV6-3 to TRBJ2-2, with 14 bases identical to TRBD2. The germline gives CDR1 MNHEY, CDR2 SVGEGT. There are 17 residues in the CDR3. V lost 5 bases, J lost 5 bases, and 7 bases stayed unmatched. The CDR3 sequence: CASSRPGLAGDTGELFF. For the CDR3, the DNA is TGTGCCAGCAGTCGCCCGGGACTAGCGGGAGATACCGGGGAGCTGTTTTTT.